The sequence of this T cell receptor beta chain was determined in a study of metastatic and nonmetastatic thyroid tumors. TCRdb reanalyzed the PCR reads via MiXCR. Of 40,000 to 50,000 clones in the sample, 3.5% to 5% were seen once. All patients reached thyroid surgery having received no treatment beforehand. The receptor was isolated from a female donor with papillary thyroid cancer or a benign thyroid nodule (not recorded which). Some clones in this sample may be carry-over from other donors' samples. Sequencing was performed on blood.

CDR3 sequence reads: CASSPTAPTGNEQYF. The CDR3 coding sequence is TGTGCCAGCAGTCCTACTGCCCCCACAGGGAACGAGCAGTACTTC. The chain couples TRBV2 to TRBJ2-7, with a tentative D call TRBD1 (6 bases). V lost 5 bases and J lost 5, with 19 bases in between. The length of the CDR3 is 15 residues. Germline CDR1 is SNHLY and CDR2 is FYNNEI.